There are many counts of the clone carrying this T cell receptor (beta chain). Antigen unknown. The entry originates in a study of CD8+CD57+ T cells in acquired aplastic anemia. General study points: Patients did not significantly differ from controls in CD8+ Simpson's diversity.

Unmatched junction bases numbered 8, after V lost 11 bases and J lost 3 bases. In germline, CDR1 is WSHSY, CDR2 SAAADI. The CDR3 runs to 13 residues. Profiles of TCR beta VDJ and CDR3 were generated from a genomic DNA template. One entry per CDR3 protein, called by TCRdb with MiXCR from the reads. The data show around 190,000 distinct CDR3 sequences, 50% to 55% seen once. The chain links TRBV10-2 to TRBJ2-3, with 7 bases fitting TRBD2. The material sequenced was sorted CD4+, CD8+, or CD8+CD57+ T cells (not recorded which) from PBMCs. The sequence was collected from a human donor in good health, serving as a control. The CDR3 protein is CAGGGGRTDTQYF. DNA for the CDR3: TGCGCCGGGGGGGGGGGAAGGACAGATACGCAGTATTTT.